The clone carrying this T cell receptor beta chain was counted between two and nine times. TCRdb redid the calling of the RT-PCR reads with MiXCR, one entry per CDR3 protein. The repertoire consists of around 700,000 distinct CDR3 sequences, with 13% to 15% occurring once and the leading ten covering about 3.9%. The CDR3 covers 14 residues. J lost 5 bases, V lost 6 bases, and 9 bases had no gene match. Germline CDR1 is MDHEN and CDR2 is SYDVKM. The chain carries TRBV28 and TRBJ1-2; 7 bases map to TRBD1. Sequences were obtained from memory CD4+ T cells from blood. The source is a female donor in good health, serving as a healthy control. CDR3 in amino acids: CASSLRQGLYGYTF. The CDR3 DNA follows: TGTGCCAGCAGCCTACGACAGGGATTATATGGCTACACCTTC.